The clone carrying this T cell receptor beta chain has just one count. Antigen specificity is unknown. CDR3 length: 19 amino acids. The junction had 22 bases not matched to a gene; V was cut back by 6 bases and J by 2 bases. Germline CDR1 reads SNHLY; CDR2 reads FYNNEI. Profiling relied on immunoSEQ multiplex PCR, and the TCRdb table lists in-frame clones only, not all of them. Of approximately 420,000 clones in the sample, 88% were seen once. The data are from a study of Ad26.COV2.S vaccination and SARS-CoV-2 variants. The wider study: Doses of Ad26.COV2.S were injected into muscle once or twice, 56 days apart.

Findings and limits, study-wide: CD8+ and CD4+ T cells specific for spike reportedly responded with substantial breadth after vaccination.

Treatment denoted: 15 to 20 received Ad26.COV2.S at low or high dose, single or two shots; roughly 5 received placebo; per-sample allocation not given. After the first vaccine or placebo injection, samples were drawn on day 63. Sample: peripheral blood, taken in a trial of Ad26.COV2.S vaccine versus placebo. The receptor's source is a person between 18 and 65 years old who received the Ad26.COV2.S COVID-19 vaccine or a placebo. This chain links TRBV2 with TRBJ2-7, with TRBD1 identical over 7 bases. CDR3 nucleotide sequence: TGTGCCAGCAGAGCTTCCCCGGGCCGGGGACAGTACCATGCCTACGAGCAGTACTTC. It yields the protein CASRASPGRGQYHAYEQYF.